This T cell receptor (beta chain) was observed in a study of CD8+ T cells in alopecia areata. The study, taken as a whole, reports: Scalp repertoires also include resident alphabeta T cells from normal skin.

Sorting of the five patients' CD4+ cells gave CD25+CD127- cells as the output. On this clone: Its cognate antigen is unknown.

Extracted from the samples, RNA was reverse transcribed into cDNA to serve as the sequencing template. TCRdb's copy holds only in-frame clones and misses some; the assay was immunoSEQ multiplex PCR. The data show fewer than 40,000 clones, less than 55% seen once. CDR1 is ENHRY, CDR2 SYGVKD, per germline. V shed 4 bases and J 5 bases; nucleotides not matched to a gene: 5. The CDR3 runs to 14 residues. This chain connects TRBV10-3 to TRBJ1-1, with 9 bases that match TRBD1. The sample taken for sequencing was CD4+ Tregs sorted from blood. The clonotype comes from a human donor with alopecia areata. CDR3 protein: CAISGGQGRTEAFF. The CDR3 bases are TGTGCCATCAGTGGAGGACAGGGGCGAACTGAAGCTTTCTTT.